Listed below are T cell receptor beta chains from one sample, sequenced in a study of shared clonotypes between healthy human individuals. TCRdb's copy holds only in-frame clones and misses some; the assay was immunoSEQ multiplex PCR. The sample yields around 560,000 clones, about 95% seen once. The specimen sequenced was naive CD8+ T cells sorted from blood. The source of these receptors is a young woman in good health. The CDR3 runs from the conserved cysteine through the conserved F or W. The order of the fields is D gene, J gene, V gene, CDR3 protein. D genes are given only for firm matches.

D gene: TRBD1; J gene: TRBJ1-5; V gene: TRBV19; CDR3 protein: CASSFWTGDQPQHF
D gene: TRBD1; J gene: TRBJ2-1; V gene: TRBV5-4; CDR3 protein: CASSYGMTGNEQFF
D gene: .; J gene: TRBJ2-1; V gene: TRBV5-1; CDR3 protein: CASSLGSVGFANEQFF
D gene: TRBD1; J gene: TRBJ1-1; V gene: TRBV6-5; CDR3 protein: CASSKGAENTEAFF
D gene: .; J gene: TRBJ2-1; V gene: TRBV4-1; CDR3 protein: CASSQEGGLNEQFF
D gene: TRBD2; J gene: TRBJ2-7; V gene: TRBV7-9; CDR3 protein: CASSLLAGGSYEQYF
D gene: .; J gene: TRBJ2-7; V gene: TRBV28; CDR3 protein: CASSLGPGREQYF
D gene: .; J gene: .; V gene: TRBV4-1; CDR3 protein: CASSPTLLYEQYF
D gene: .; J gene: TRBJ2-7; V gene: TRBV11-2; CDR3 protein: CASSLDNSPFVF
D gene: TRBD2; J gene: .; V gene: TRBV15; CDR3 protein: CATSSSGTSYEQYF
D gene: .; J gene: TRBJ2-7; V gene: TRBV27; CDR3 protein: CASSLYQSSYEQYF
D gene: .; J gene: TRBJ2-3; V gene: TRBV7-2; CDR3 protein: CASSFGNTDTQYF
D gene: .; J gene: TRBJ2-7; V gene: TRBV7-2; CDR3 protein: CASSLVGGSYEQYF
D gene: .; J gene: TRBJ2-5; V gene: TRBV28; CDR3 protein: CASSPQEETQYF
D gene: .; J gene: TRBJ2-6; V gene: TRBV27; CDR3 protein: CASLGRGSGANVLTF
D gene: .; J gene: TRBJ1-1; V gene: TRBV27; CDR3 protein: CASRYRDPNTEAFF
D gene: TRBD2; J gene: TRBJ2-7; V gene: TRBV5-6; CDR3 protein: CASSLGLLAGGSVYEQYF
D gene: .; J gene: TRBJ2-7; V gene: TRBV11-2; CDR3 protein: CASSYRVRRREQYF
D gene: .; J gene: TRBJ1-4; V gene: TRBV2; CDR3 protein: CASRRSSGTNEKLFF
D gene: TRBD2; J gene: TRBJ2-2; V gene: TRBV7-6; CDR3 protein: CASSVESGRAEGTGELFF
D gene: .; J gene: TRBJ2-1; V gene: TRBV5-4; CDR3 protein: CASSLLGEQFF
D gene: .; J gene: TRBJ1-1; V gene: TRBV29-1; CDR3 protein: CSVEDRAGRRGMNTEAFF
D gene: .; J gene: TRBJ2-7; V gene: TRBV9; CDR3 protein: CASSVDGVGTEQYF
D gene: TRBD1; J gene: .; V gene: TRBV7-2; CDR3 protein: CASSPRWDRSSYEQYF
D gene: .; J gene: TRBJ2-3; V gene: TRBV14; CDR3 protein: CASSPGFAGTDTQYF
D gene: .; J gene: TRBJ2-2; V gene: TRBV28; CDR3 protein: CASFLAAGTPEDGELFF
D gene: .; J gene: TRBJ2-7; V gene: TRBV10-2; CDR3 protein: CASSDRNDEQYF
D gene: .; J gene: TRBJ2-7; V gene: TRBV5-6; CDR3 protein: CASSSRLASGWRQYF
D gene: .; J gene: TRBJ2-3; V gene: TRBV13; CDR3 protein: CASSLDSPGTVTDTQYF
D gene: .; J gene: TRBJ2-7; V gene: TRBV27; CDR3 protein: CASRPGPNYEQYF
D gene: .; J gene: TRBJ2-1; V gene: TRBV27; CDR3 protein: CASSMGGPQFF
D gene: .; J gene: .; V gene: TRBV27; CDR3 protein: CASSFGQAYEQYF
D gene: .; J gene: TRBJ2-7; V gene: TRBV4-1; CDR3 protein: CASSHLGVNEQYF
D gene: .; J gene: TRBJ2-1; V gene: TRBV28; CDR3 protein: CASTEVLSSYNEQFF
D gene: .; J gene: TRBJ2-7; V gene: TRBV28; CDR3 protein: CASSLGQGPYEQYF
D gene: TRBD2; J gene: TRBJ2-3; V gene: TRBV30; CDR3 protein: CAILAGGPLFTDTQYF
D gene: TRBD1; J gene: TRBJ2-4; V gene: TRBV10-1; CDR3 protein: CASSETGVGNIQYF
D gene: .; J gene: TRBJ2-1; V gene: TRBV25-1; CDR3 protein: CASTNHNEQFF
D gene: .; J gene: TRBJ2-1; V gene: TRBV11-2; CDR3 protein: CASSLVTSVDSSYNEQFF
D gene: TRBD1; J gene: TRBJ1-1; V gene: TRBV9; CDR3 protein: CASSVAQGVNTEAFF
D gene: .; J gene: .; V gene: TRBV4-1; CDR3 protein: CASSHSLSSEQYF
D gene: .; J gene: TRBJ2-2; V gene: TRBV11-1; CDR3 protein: CASSLGGGAGGELFF
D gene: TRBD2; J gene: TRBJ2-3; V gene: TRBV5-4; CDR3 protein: CASSRSGASTDTQYF
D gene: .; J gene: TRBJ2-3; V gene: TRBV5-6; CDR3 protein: CASSLDGISTDTQYF
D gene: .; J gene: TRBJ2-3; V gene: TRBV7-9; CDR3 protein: CASSSRDTDTQYF
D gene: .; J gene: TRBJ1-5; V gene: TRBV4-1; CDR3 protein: CASSLRPGNQPQHF
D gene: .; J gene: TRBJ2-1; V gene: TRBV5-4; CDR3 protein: CASSDPRESSYNEQFF
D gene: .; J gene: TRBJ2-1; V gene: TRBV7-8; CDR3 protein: CASSSSGTHTYNEQFF
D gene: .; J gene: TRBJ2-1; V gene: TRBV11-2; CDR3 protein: CASSWDRGVSYNEQFF